Presented here are 7 T cell receptor beta chains from one specimen sequenced in a study of T cell repertoires in cytomegalovirus infection. TCRdb analysed the reads with MiXCR anew, one entry per CDR3 protein. Of hundreds of thousands of distinct CDR3 sequences listed, less than 40% are singletons. Sequencing input: PBMCs. The receptors shown here come from a human donor in good health (CMV status not recorded). Some clones in this sample may be carry-over from other donors' samples.

This clonotype was seen a handful of times. CDR3 sequence reads: CASSFRQRGTGELFF. Written as DNA, the CDR3 is TGTGCCAGCAGTTTTCGGCAGAGAGGTACCGGGGAGCTGTTTTTT. The chain couples TRBV12-3 or TRBV12-4 to TRBJ2-2, with no clear D. The CDR3 contains 15 residues. Trimming cost V 3 bases and J 5 bases, with 13 bases left between them.

The V gene is TRBV28, the J gene TRBJ1-5; D is unclear. Germline CDR1 is MDHEN and CDR2 is SYDVKM. This CDR3 is built from 15 residues. Trimming shortened V by 3 bases and J by 3 bases, and 12 bases separated the two germline ends. The CDR3 loop reads CASSFPRFDNQPQHF. The CDR3 DNA reads TGTGCCAGCAGTTTCCCCAGGTTCGACAATCAGCCCCAGCATTTT.

In regard to this clonotype: The junction differs from germline at one of its ends, possibly a read error. Here the CDR3 DNA reads TGTGCCAGCAGTTTATCAGGTCACCGGAAAAACTATGGCTACCCCTTC. Protein product: CASSLSGHRKNYGYPF. V and J are TRBV27 and TRBJ1-2; the D is unclear. The CDR3 has 16 amino acids. CDR1 is MNHEY and CDR2 is SMNVEV in the germline V gene (reference sequence).

This clonotype was seen a handful of times. CDR3 loop: CASSARQTPSLYTF. The CDR3 coding sequence is TGTGCCAGCAGTGCAAGACAGACCCCATCCCTCTACACCTTC. The chain uses TRBV25-1 and TRBJ1-2, with D perhaps matching TRBD1 (5 bases). V gave up 4 bases and J gave up 10 bases, with 19 bases separating them. The CDR3 is 14 residues long. Germline lookup yields CDR1 MGHDK and CDR2 SYGVNS.

This clonotype was detected ten times or more. V is TRBV7-8 and J is TRBJ1-2; 8 nucleotides match TRBD1. CDR3 size: 16 residues. The germline V gene encodes CDR1 SGHVS and CDR2 FQNEAQ. V gave up 5 bases and J gave up 7 bases; unmatched junction bases: 15. The CDR3, as DNA: TGTGCCAGCAGCCTGTCGACAGGGGTTAATCTTCTTGGCTACACCTTC. Translating gives CASSLSTGVNLLGYTF.

The V and J genes are TRBV27 and TRBJ2-3; TRBD1 matches 10 bases. Germline V gene sequence: CDR1 MNHEY, CDR2 SMNVEV (reference sequence). The CDR3 is 15 amino acids. Trimming removed 6 bases from V and 6 bases from J; junction bases left unmatched: 9. The CDR3 is CASSTPGQGMDTQYF. Here the CDR3 DNA reads TGTGCCAGCAGCACACCGGGACAGGGGATGGATACGCAGTATTTT.

The table lists this clonotype with many counts. J is TRBJ2-1 and V is TRBV7-2; D is unresolved. Germline assignment: CDR1 SGHTA and CDR2 FQGNSA. The CDR3 extends over 14 amino acids. Trimming cost V 5 bases and J 4 bases, with 12 bases left between them. The CDR3 spells CASSLTDRYNEQFF. In DNA, the CDR3 is TGTGCCAGCAGCCTGACGGACCGTTACAATGAGCAGTTCTTC.